This entry describes one T cell receptor beta chain. Its antigen is undetermined. J gave up 5 bases and V 3 bases, and 5 bases lay outside the gene matches. CDR3 length: 14 residues. Per the germline V gene, CDR1 is KGHSH and CDR2 is LQKENI. TCRdb itself ran the 5' RACE reads through MiXCR, one entry per CDR3 protein. The sample has approximately 240,000 distinct CDR3 sequences; roughly an eighth are singletons. The data originate from a study of identical twins. Findings of the study overall: Cord blood beta clonotypes present at high abundance carried fewer insertions; no such pattern appeared in memory repertoires.

The origin of this receptor is a woman younger than 30 in good health. The chain combines TRBV18 with TRBJ1-2; 8 bases map to TRBD1. Source material: memory (CD45RO+) T cells sorted from blood. The CDR3 DNA is TGTGCCAGCTCACCGTCAGGGGGCGAGTATGGCTACACCTTC. Its protein is CASSPSGGEYGYTF.